Given below is one TCR beta chain in context. The sample belongs to a study of OX40 agonist ivuxolimab in advanced cancers. About the research overall: The dose-escalation cohort had hepatocellular carcinoma, melanoma, renal cell or head and neck cancer.

CDR3 size: 18 residues. Trimming took 4 bases from V and 2 from J; bases not matched to a gene: 13. Germline loops: CDR1 SGHDN, CDR2 FVKESK. Assay used: immunoSEQ multiplex PCR; TCRdb lists only in-frame clones, some missing. This table holds about 35,000 clones, around three quarters found once. This receptor was obtained from an adult with an advanced solid tumor such as melanoma, head and neck, liver or kidney cancer. Sequences were derived from CD4+ or CD8+ T cells sorted from blood, sampled in a trial of the OX40 agonist ivuxolimab. The chain recombines TRBV14 with TRBJ2-3; 9 positions match TRBD2. The CDR3 is CASSRLVGAGGSTDTQYF. Written as DNA, the CDR3 is TGTGCCAGCAGCCGCCTGGTAGGAGCGGGGGGCTCCACAGATACGCAGTATTTT. The whole variable domain, filled in from reference TRBV14 and TRBJ2-3, reads EAGVTQFPSHSVIEKGQTVTLRCDPISGHDNLYWYRRVMGKEIKFLLHFVKESKQDESGMPNNRFLAERTGGTYSTLKVQPAELEDSGVYFCASSRLVGAGGSTDTQYFGPGTRLTVL.